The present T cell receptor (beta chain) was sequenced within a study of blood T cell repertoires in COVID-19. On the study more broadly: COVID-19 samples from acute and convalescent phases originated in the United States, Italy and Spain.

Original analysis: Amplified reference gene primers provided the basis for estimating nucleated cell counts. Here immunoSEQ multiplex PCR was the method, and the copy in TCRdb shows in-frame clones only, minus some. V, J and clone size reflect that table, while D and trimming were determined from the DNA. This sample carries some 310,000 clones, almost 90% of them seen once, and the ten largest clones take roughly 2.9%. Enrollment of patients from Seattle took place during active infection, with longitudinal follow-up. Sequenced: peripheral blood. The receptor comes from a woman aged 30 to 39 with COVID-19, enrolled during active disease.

CDR3 DNA: TGTGCCAGCAGCCCACCATGGGGGAGGGCCCCAGATACGCAGTATTTT. Protein product: CASSPPWGRAPDTQYF. The V call is TRBV14, the J call TRBJ2-3; 7 positions agree with TRBD2. The CDR3 has 16 amino acids. CDR1 and CDR2 (germline): SGHDN, FVKESK. Losses at the gene ends were 4 bases for V and 4 bases for J; bases not matched to a gene: 11.